These 20 T cell receptor beta chains share one sample of origin, sequenced in a study of T cell changes during pregnancy in multiple sclerosis. The data were produced by immunoSEQ multiplex PCR, yet TCRdb's version contains in-frame clones alone and is incomplete. Of 55,000 to 65,000 clones listed, about 93% are singletons. The sample here was CD8+ T cells from peripheral blood mononuclear cells, taken in the third trimester of pregnancy. These receptors were collected from a female donor with multiple sclerosis, enrolled in a pregnancy study.

The chain recombines TRBV5-5 with TRBJ2-7; the match to TRBD1 covers 8 bases. CDR3 length: 15 residues. Losses at the gene ends were 2 bases for V and 3 bases for J; bases not matched to a gene: 7. CDR1 is SGHKS, CDR2 YYEKEE, per germline (reference sequence). Here the CDR3 reads CASSLGPDRVYEQYF. In nucleotides, the CDR3 is TGTGCCAGCAGCTTAGGGCCGGACAGGGTCTACGAGCAGTACTTC.

The chain couples TRBV4-1 to TRBJ2-7; the D gene is possibly TRBD1 (6 bases). The CDR3 spans 16 residues. The ends were cut back, 3 bases at V and 6 bases at J, with 21 bases in the middle. The germline gives CDR1 MGHRA, CDR2 YSYEKL. The CDR3 here is CASSHSPGTIPPEQYF. The CDR3 DNA follows: TGCGCCAGCAGCCACTCCCCCGGGACAATCCCTCCCGAGCAGTACTTC.

This chain links TRBV2 with TRBJ2-7; D possibly corresponds to TRBD2 (6 bases). The V and J ends lost 1 base and 3 bases respectively, with 25 bases between them. CDR3 length equals 19 residues. The germline CDR1 and CDR2 sequences are SNHLY and FYNNEI. CDR3 coding DNA: TGTGCCAGCAGTGAAGACCCCGGGGGAGTCGGCGGTTTTGGCTACGAGCAGTACTTC. Encoded protein: CASSEDPGGVGGFGYEQYF.

The count of this clone is one. This chain links TRBV6-1 with TRBJ2-2; D not resolved. V was pared by 1 base and J by 2 bases, with 8 bases between. The CDR3 has 15 amino acids. Germline V CDR1 and CDR2: MNHNS, SASEGT. CDR3 sequence reads: CASSEGQANTGELFF. Here the CDR3 DNA reads TGTGCCAGCAGTGAAGGGCAGGCTAACACCGGGGAGCTGTTTTTT.

The CDR3 protein is CASSEGTTSGGDEQFF. DNA of the CDR3: TGTGCCAGCAGCGAGGGCACAACTAGCGGCGGGGATGAGCAGTTCTTC. V is TRBV9 and J is TRBJ2-1; 8 positions match TRBD2. Germline trimming cut 3 bases from V and 8 bases from J; bases unmatched to any gene: 13. The germline V gene has CDR1 SGDLS and CDR2 YYNGEE. The CDR3 is 16 amino acids. Looking up the rest from reference TRBV9 and TRBJ2-1 gives the full variable domain: DSGVTQTPKHLITATGQRVTLRCSPRSGDLSVYWYQQSLDQGLQFLIQYYNGEERAKGNILERFSAQQFPDLHSELNLSSLELGDSALYFCASSEGTTSGGDEQFFGPGTRLTVL.

The chain recombines TRBV13 with TRBJ2-7; possible D gene TRBD1, 6 bases. The CDR3 has 16 residues. Per the germline V gene, CDR1 is PRHDT and CDR2 is FYEKMQ (reference sequence). V shed 2 bases and J shed 5 bases, with 19 bases lying between them. The CDR3 sequence is CASSLNLVSQGNEQYF. The CDR3 bases are TGTGCCAGCAGCTTAAATCTCGTATCCCAGGGGAACGAGCAGTACTTC.

The V and J genes are TRBV27 and TRBJ2-3; TRBD2 agrees at 7 bases. Trimming cost V 6 bases and J 2 bases; bases outside gene matches: 2. The CDR3 consists of 13 residues. CDR1 and CDR2 from the germline V gene are MNHEY and SMNVEV (reference sequence). CDR3 sequence reads: CASRRENTDTQYF. CDR3 sequence (DNA): TGTGCCAGCAGGCGGGAGAACACAGATACGCAGTATTTT.

The chain combines TRBV5-4 with TRBJ1-1, with 7 nucleotides matching TRBD1. V lost 4 bases to trimming and J lost 0 bases; unmatched junction nucleotides: 6. This CDR3 spans 15 amino acids. Germline loops: CDR1 SGHNT, CDR2 YYREEE (reference sequence). CDR3 nucleotide sequence: TGTGCCAGCAGCCCCGAGGGGGCGATGAACACTGAAGCTTTCTTT. It translates to CASSPEGAMNTEAFF.

This clone rates as medium-sized (0.01 to 0.1%). As DNA, the CDR3 is TGTGCCAGCACTCAGGGGGCAGGATTTGGTGAGCAGTTCTTC. It encodes CASTQGAGFGEQFF. The rearrangement joins TRBV27 to TRBJ2-1; TRBD1 agrees at 8 bases. The CDR3 covers 14 residues. V shed 7 bases and J 9 bases; nucleotides not matched to a gene: 11. Per the germline V gene, CDR1 is MNHEY and CDR2 is SMNVEV (reference sequence).

The chain links TRBV7-6 to TRBJ1-1; 9 nucleotides match TRBD1. Germline CDR1 and CDR2: SGHVS and FNYEAQ. The V gene end was trimmed by 5 bases and the J gene end by 5 bases; junction bases not matched to a gene: 9. This CDR3 has 15 residues. The CDR3 DNA reads as TGTGCCAGCAGCCCACAGGGGGCGCGGAGTACTGAAGCTTTCTTT. This translates into CASSPQGARSTEAFF.

The table lists this clone with a count of one. The V and J genes are TRBV19 and TRBJ1-5; possibly TRBD1 for D (6 bases). The germline CDR1 and CDR2 sequences are LNHDA and SQIVND (reference sequence). V dropped 6 bases and J dropped 0 bases, with 21 bases sitting between them. The CDR3 loop spans 18 amino acids. CDR3 region: CASRLSHTRTDSNQPQHF. The CDR3 nucleotides are TGTGCCAGTAGGCTATCCCATACCCGGACAGATAGCAATCAGCCCCAGCATTTT.

This chain joins TRBV27 and TRBJ2-3; the match to TRBD1 covers 9 bases. The CDR3 has 15 amino acids. V shed 5 bases and J 5 bases; nucleotides not matched to a gene: 8. Looked up from germline, CDR1 is MNHEY and CDR2 is SMNVEV (reference sequence). The CDR3 here is CASSTPGQGVDTQYF. CDR3 in DNA: TGTGCCAGCAGTACCCCGGGACAGGGTGTAGATACGCAGTATTTT.

This chain connects TRBV5-1 to TRBJ2-7; 8 bases match TRBD2. This CDR3 has 15 residues. V lost 0 bases to trimming and J lost 4 bases; unmatched junction nucleotides: 6. Germline lookup yields CDR1 SGHRS and CDR2 YFSETQ. Written as DNA, the CDR3 is TGCGCCAGCAGCTTGGGCAGCGGGAGTTTGTACGAGCAGTACTTC. The encoded protein is CASSLGSGSLYEQYF.

The chain employs TRBV18 and TRBJ2-7; 13 positions match TRBD2. Germline V gene sequence: CDR1 KGHSH, CDR2 LQKENI. The CDR3 is 17 amino acids. The trim removed 2 bases at V and 2 bases at J, leaving 6 bases unmatched. The CDR3 bases are TGTGCCAGCTCACCAGGGACTAGCGGGAACTACCCCTACGAGCAGTACTTC. As protein: CASSPGTSGNYPYEQYF.

The chain has TRBV28 and TRBJ1-4; D might be TRBD1 (6 bases). Trimming shortened V by 6 bases and J by 6 bases, and 11 bases separated the two germline ends. This CDR3 spans 13 amino acids. CDR1 and CDR2 (germline): MDHEN, SYDVKM. The CDR3: CASRGHMDEKLFF. CDR3 in DNA: TGTGCCAGCAGGGGACACATGGATGAAAAACTGTTTTTT.

The rearrangement uses TRBV7-9 and TRBJ1-1; possible D gene TRBD1, 5 bases. Between the trimmed V and J ends, which lost 2 bases and 1 base, there was a span of 5 bases. Germline-derived CDR1 and CDR2 are SEHNR and FQNEAQ (reference sequence). The CDR3 has 13 residues. CDR3 loop: CASSLTGNTEAFF. Written as DNA, the CDR3 is TGTGCCAGCAGCTTAACAGGGAACACTGAAGCTTTCTTT.

The CDR3: CASGFAGTDTQYF. The CDR3 coding sequence is TGTGCTAGTGGTTTCGCGGGCACAGATACGCAGTATTTT. The chain links TRBV12-5 to TRBJ2-3; D unresolved. Germline CDR1 reads LGHNT; CDR2 reads FRNRAP. This CDR3 comprises 13 residues. With 3 bases removed from V and 1 base from J, the gap between germline ends came to 5 bases.

The chain uses TRBV27 and TRBJ2-7; maybe TRBD2 (5 bases). Trimming shortened V by 4 bases and J by 4 bases, and 8 bases separated the two germline ends. Germline V CDR1 and CDR2: MNHEY, SMNVEV (reference sequence). The CDR3 length is 12 residues. The CDR3 loop reads CASSSGNYEQYF. The CDR3 DNA reads as TGTGCCAGCAGTTCGGGGAATTACGAGCAGTACTTC.

The chain recombines TRBV6-1 with TRBJ2-2, with 12 bases identical to TRBD1. This CDR3 is 17 amino acids long. Germline trimming cut 2 bases from V and 3 bases from J; bases unmatched to any gene: 4. CDR1 is MNHNS, CDR2 SASEGT, per germline. The CDR3: CASSELGTGGDTGELFF. CDR3 sequence (DNA): TGTGCCAGCAGTGAATTGGGGACAGGGGGCGACACCGGGGAGCTGTTTTTT.

The chain combines TRBV7-8 with TRBJ2-7; TRBD1 matches 7 bases. The CDR3 totals 11 residues. Germline CDR1 is SGHVS and CDR2 is FQNEAQ. Trimming took 9 bases from V and 5 from J; bases not matched to a gene: 4. The chain's CDR3 is CASNRGDEQYF. CDR3 DNA sequence: TGTGCCAGTAACAGGGGTGACGAGCAGTACTTC.